Each of the 22 T cell receptor beta chains below was sequenced from the same sample in a study of T-cell reconstitution after alpha-beta-depleted transplantation in children (TCRdb year 2016). The receptor library was made with PCR. The reads were generated on an Illumina HiSeq 2500. To normalize quantification of the TCRbeta repertoire, the TCR libraries were built with molecular barcoding that relied on unique molecular identifiers. TCRdb cleaned the public reads at Q25 with fastp, built clones with MiXCR and kept in-frame beta chains. Rows with one shared CDR3 protein collapse into an entry with the most common genes and DNA. Within this sample are roughly 250,000 distinct CDR3 sequences, with 6.5% to 9% of them counted one time only. The ten largest clones add up to 5% to 8% of the sample. Read against the paper, the sample's treatment or condition label means: allogeneic hematopoietic cell transplantation with graft depleted of TCRalphabeta T cells and CD19 B cells.

The sequencing used PBMCs, mostly from graft donor cells, collected 180 days after TCRalphabeta/CD19-depleted stem cell transplant. Receptor source: a male patient aged 10 to 17 who had a stem cell transplant for acute lymphoblastic leukemia, so the T cells may come from the graft donor.

This clonotype was seen many times. The chain uses TRBV20-1 and TRBJ2-2; TRBD1 or TRBD2 may be the D gene (5 bases each). Germline CDR1 is DFQATT and CDR2 is SNEGSKA (reference sequence). The CDR3 length is 16 residues. V was shortened by 0 bases and J by 6 bases, with 17 bases between the two germline ends. The CDR3 coding sequence is TGCAGTGCTAGAGATGAGGGGTGGGTCCATCCCGGGGAGCTGTTTTTT. It yields the protein CSARDEGWVHPGELFF.

This chain joins TRBV7-3 and TRBJ2-6; D is unresolved. Trimming removed 8 bases from V and 0 bases from J, with 11 bases in between. Germline V gives CDR1 SGHTA, CDR2 FQGTGA. CDR3 size: 15 residues. The CDR3 here is CASFPFHSGANVLTF. The CDR3 bases are TGTGCCAGCTTCCCTTTCCACTCTGGGGCCAACGTCCTGACTTTC.

This clonotype was detected many times. V is TRBV4-3 and J is TRBJ1-2, with D maybe TRBD1 (5 bases). The CDR3 totals 15 residues. Trimming removed 2 bases at V and 3 bases at J, with 13 bases between. Looked up from germline, CDR1 is LGHNA and CDR2 is YSLEER. CDR3: CASSQSLGVHYGYTF. Here the CDR3 DNA reads TGCGCCAGCAGCCAAAGTCTGGGGGTGCACTATGGCTACACCTTC.

This clonotype was seen ten or more times. The chain links TRBV10-2 to TRBJ2-1, with 9 bases that match TRBD2. Unmatched junction bases numbered 9, after V lost 3 bases and J lost 0 bases. CDR1 and CDR2 (germline): WSHSY, SAAADI. The CDR3 runs to 18 residues. CDR3 nucleotide sequence: TGCGCCAGCAGTGACGCCCCCCCACTAGCGGGCTCCTACAATGAGCAGTTCTTC. Translating it yields CASSDAPPLAGSYNEQFF.

This clonotype was observed at least ten times. V usage is TRBV20-1 and J usage is TRBJ2-7, with D tentatively TRBD1 or TRBD2 (5 bases each). Per the germline V gene, CDR1 is DFQATT and CDR2 is SNEGSKA (reference sequence). The length of the CDR3 is 14 residues. V was clipped by 2 bases and J by 7 bases, with 18 bases between them. CDR3 nucleotides: TGCAGTGCTAGACCGCTAAGGGGTCCGGGGGAGCAGTACTTC. This sequence encodes CSARPLRGPGEQYF.

This clonotype was detected many times. The chain uses TRBV5-6 and TRBJ2-6; 7 bases are a match to TRBD1. Per the germline V gene, CDR1 is SGHDT and CDR2 is YYEEEE. V dropped 4 bases and J dropped 2; count of bases not matched to a gene: 3. The CDR3 is 15 amino acids. The CDR3, as DNA: TGTGCCAGCAGCATCGACAGGGCTGGGGCCAACGTCCTGACTTTC. Translated: CASSIDRAGANVLTF.

This clonotype has ten or more counts. V and J are TRBV5-6 and TRBJ1-2; 7 bases align to TRBD1. J was trimmed by 8 bases and V by 5 bases; bases with no gene match: 12. This CDR3 spans 14 amino acids. Per the germline V gene, CDR1 is SGHDT and CDR2 is YYEEEE. Written as DNA, the CDR3 is TGTGCCAGCAGTACGACAGGGAATAGTTACGGCTACACCTTC. Its protein product is CASSTTGNSYGYTF.

This clonotype was counted at least ten times. The rearrangement links TRBV4-3 to TRBJ2-3, with 12 nucleotides matching TRBD2. This CDR3 is built from 19 residues. Germline loops: CDR1 LGHNA, CDR2 YSLEER. Trimming at V came to 0 bases and at J to 4 bases, leaving 11 bases not matched to a gene. The CDR3 DNA sequence: TGCGCCAGCAGCCAAGATTATGCTAGCGGGGGGGCCTTGTCAGATACGCAGTATTTT. Its translation: CASSQDYASGGALSDTQYF.

This clonotype showed up many times. The CDR3 is CASSSWTASLGEQYF. The CDR3, as DNA: TGTGCCAGCAGTTCTTGGACAGCTTCCCTGGGGGAGCAGTACTTC. The V and J genes are TRBV6-2 or TRBV6-3 and TRBJ2-7, with D perhaps TRBD1 (6 bases). V lost 4 bases, J lost 7 bases, and 20 bases lay in between. This CDR3 spans 15 amino acids. CDR1 is MNHEY and CDR2 is SVGEGT in the germline V gene.

In this sample, this clonotype turned up many times. The V gene is TRBV5-6, the J gene TRBJ1-1; no clear D gene. The germline gives CDR1 SGHDT, CDR2 YYEEEE. The CDR3 has 15 residues. V was trimmed by 2 bases and J by 4 bases, leaving 15 bases between them. In DNA form, the CDR3 reads TGTGCCAGCAGCTTAAAGAGTCCCTTCGGCACTGAAGCTTTCTTT. Encoded protein: CASSLKSPFGTEAFF.

This clonotype was recorded many times. V and J are TRBV12-3 or TRBV12-4 and TRBJ2-7; 12 bases fit TRBD2. Trimming removed 7 bases from V and 0 bases from J; junction bases left unmatched: 7. This CDR3 region has 16 residues. The CDR3 region is CASTPTSGGPSYEQYF. DNA for the CDR3: TGTGCCAGCACCCCGACTAGCGGGGGCCCCTCCTACGAGCAGTACTTC.

This clonotype was picked up many times. The chain is built from TRBV18 and TRBJ1-2; TRBD1 aligns across 11 bases. Germline loops: CDR1 KGHSH, CDR2 LQKENI. The CDR3 has 17 amino acids. J lost 6 bases, V lost 3 bases, and 12 bases had no gene match. The CDR3 is CASSPWTQDRGLDGYTF. The CDR3, as DNA: TGTGCCAGCTCACCCTGGACCCAGGACAGGGGGCTGGATGGCTACACCTTC.

This clonotype was picked up many times. The gene calls are TRBV5-1 and TRBJ1-1; possibly TRBD1 for D (6 bases). Trimming pared 7 bases from V and 3 bases from J, leaving 19 bases between. CDR1 is SGHRS, CDR2 YFSETQ, per germline. CDR3 length: 15 amino acids. The DNA of the CDR3 is TGCGCCAGCGACTCAGGAAACAGGGAGGACACTGAAGCTTTCTTT. This translates into CASDSGNREDTEAFF.

This clonotype was observed at least ten times. The rearrangement joins TRBV11-2 to TRBJ2-3; D might be TRBD2 (7 bases). This CDR3 has 18 residues. The ends were cut back, 4 bases at V and 4 bases at J, with 24 bases in the middle. Germline assignment: CDR1 SGHAT and CDR2 FQNNGV. DNA of the CDR3: TGTGCCAGCAGCTCCGTGGCCGCGGGGGCCCAGGCCCCAGATACGCAGTATTTT. This sequence encodes CASSSVAAGAQAPDTQYF.

This clonotype was observed at least ten times. The chain combines TRBV7-3 with TRBJ2-1; D might be TRBD1 or TRBD2, each matching 6 bases. The CDR3 totals 15 residues. Germline V CDR1 and CDR2: SGHTA, FQGTGA. The V gene lost 1 base and the J gene lost 4 bases, with 11 bases spanning the gap. CDR3 nucleotide sequence: TGTGCCAGCAGCTTAAACCCGGGGGCGTACAATGAGCAGTTCTTC. Protein product: CASSLNPGAYNEQFF.

This clonotype occurred a few times. The chain joins TRBV3-1 to TRBJ2-2; D might be TRBD1 (5 bases). The V end was cut by 1 base, the J end by 6 bases, with 6 bases between. CDR3 length equals 13 residues. Germline loops: CDR1 LGHDT, CDR2 YNNKEL (reference sequence). The CDR3, as DNA: TGTGCCAGCAGCCAAGCCAGGGCCGGGGAGCTGTTTTTT. It encodes CASSQARAGELFF.

This clonotype was detected many times. This chain's CDR3 is CSARPWADGFF. CDR3 coding DNA: TGCAGTGCTAGACCCTGGGCAGATGGGTTCTTC. The chain is built from TRBV20-1 and TRBJ2-1, with D unresolved. V lost 2 bases and J lost 15, with 14 bases in between. This CDR3 has 11 amino acids. The V gene's germline CDR1 is DFQATT and CDR2 SNEGSKA (reference sequence).

To note about this clonotype: Given a much more abundant clone one base away, this may be a read error. V gene TRBV20-1 combines with J gene TRBJ1-5; D unclear. This CDR3 region has 14 residues. V was clipped by 0 bases and J by 7 bases, with 13 bases between them. In germline, CDR1 is DFQATT, CDR2 SNEGSKA (reference sequence). CDR3 residues: CSARDQEAGQPQHF. The CDR3 coding sequence is TGCAGTGCTAGAGATCAGGAGGCGGGGCAGCCCCAGCATTTT.

This clonotype was detected many times. The chain links TRBV12-3 or TRBV12-4 to TRBJ1-2, with a possible D match to TRBD1 (6 bases). This CDR3 contains 13 residues. V lost 2 bases and J 7 bases, leaving 11 bases between the germline ends. CDR3 coding DNA: TGTGCCAGCAGTTTATGGACAGTCTCTGGCTACACCTTC. Translation: CASSLWTVSGYTF.

This clonotype was found many times. V gene TRBV20-1 combines with J gene TRBJ2-2; maybe TRBD1 (5 bases). The CDR3 covers 13 residues. The ends were cut back, 7 bases at V and 3 bases at J, with 12 bases in the middle. CDR1 and CDR2 (germline): DFQATT, SNEGSKA (reference sequence). The CDR3 DNA reads as TGCAGTGTCCTGGACACCCACACCGGGGAGCTGTTTTTT. Translation gives CSVLDTHTGELFF.

The table lists this clonotype with many counts. V is TRBV12-3 or TRBV12-4 and J is TRBJ1-5; TRBD1 matches at 8 bases. The CDR3 totals 13 residues. With 5 bases clipped from V and 6 bases from J, the junction kept 3 bases outside the gene matches. CDR3 nucleotide sequence: TGTGCCAGCAGTGGACAGGGAGGTCAGCCCCAGCATTTT. Its translation is CASSGQGGQPQHF.

This clonotype was seen many times. The chain is built from TRBV5-6 and TRBJ1-4; possibly TRBD1 for D (5 bases). CDR1 is SGHDT, CDR2 YYEEEE, per germline. Trimming took off 5 bases at V and 8 bases at J, with 16 bases between the two ends. The CDR3 is 14 residues long. The CDR3: CASSQGFGGEKLFF. As DNA, the CDR3 is TGTGCCAGCAGTCAGGGATTTGGAGGAGAAAAACTGTTTTTT. The variable domain in full, with the rest retrieved from reference TRBV5-6 and TRBJ1-4, is DAGVTQSPTHLIKTRGQQVTLRCSPKSGHDTVSWYQQALGQGPQFIFQYYEEEERQRGNFPDRFSGHQFPNYSSELNVNALLLGDSALYLCASSQGFGGEKLFFGSGTQLSVL.